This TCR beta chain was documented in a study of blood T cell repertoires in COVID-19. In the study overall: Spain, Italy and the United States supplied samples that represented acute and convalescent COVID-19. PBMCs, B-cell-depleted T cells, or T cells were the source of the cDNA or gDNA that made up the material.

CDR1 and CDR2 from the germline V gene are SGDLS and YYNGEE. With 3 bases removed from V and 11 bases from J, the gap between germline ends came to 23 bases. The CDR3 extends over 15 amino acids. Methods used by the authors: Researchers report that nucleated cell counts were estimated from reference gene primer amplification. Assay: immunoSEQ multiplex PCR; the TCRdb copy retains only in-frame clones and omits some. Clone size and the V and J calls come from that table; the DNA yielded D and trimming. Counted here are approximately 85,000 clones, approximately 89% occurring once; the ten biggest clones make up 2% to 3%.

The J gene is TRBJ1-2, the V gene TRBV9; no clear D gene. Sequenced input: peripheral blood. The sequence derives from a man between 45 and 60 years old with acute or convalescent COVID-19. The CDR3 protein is CASSDPWEGSEVYTF. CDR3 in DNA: TGTGCCAGCAGCGACCCCTGGGAGGGCTCGGAGGTATACACCTTC.